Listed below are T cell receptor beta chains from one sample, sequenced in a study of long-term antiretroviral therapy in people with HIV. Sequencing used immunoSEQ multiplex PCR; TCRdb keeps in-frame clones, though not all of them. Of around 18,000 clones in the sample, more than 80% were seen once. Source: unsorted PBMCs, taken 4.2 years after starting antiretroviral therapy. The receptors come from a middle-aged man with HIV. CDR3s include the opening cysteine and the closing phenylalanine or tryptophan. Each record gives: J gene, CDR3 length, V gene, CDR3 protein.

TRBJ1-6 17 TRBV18 CASSPLPGGGEGSPLHF
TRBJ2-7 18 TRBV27 CASSLSIRQGAKLYEQYF
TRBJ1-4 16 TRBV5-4 CASSFSGTGGKEKLFF
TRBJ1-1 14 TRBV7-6 CASSIGEVNTEAFF
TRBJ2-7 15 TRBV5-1 CASSLRLAGGHEQYF
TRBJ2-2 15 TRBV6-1 CASSDGLAVTGELFF
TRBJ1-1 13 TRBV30 CAWSVVSRSEAFF
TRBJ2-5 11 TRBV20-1 CSAREGETQYF
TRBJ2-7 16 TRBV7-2 CASSLVGGGTTYEQYF
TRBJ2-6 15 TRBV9 CASSAPLAGANVLTF
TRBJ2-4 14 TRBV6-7 CASQGVGKENIQYF
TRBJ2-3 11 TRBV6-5 CASRTRDTQYF
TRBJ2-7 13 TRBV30 CAWRVQGSYEQYF